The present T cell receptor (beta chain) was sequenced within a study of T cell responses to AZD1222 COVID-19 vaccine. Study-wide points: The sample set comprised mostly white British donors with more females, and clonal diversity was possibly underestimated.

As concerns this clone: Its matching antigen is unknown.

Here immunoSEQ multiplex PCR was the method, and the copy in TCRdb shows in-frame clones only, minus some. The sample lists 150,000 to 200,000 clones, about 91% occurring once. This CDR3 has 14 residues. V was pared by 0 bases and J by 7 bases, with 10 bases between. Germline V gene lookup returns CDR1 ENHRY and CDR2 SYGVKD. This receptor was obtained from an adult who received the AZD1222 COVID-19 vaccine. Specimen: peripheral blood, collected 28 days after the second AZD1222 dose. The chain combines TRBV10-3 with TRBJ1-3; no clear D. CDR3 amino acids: CAISESTVGNTIYF. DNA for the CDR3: TGTGCCATCAGTGAGTCGACGGTGGGGAACACCATATATTTT.